Shown below are 24 T cell receptor beta chains from a single sample sequenced in a study of human T cells and chemical hapten exposure. Time point in this sample: patch test 1, 2 weeks after DPC sensitization. Noted treatment: therapeutic diphenylcyclopropenone sensitization with weekly scalp DPC. TCRdb independently ran MiXCR on the RACE reads; one entry per CDR3 protein. The data contain over 75,000 distinct CDR3 sequences, over 6% of them seen just once; the ten biggest clones take up roughly 1.4%. The material was whole blood, obtained in connection with sensitization to the hapten diphenylcyclopropenone (DPC). Receptor source: a woman in her 30s with alopecia areata. Some clones in this sample may be carry-over from other donors' samples.

Many counts were recorded for this clonotype. This chain joins TRBV5-4 and TRBJ2-1; no clear D gene. This CDR3 is built from 16 residues. Trimming removed 0 bases at V and 8 bases at J, with 18 bases between. CDR1 and CDR2 from the germline V gene are SGHNT and YYREEE (reference sequence). CDR3 bases: TGTGCCAGCAGCTTGGATCAAGGAATCGCCGTAGATGAGCAGTTCTTC. Encoded protein: CASSLDQGIAVDEQFF.

This clonotype has a count of ten or more. This chain uses TRBV12-3 or TRBV12-4 with TRBJ2-7, with 9 bases that match TRBD2. The V gene end was trimmed by 6 bases and the J gene end by 0 bases; junction bases not matched to a gene: 9. This CDR3 is built from 16 residues. The CDR3 nucleotides are TGTGCCAGCAGCCAGACCAGCGGGGGGCACTCCTACGAGCAGTACTTC. Its protein product is CASSQTSGGHSYEQYF.

This clonotype was picked up one time. The junction differs from germline at one of its ends, possibly a read error. J is TRBJ1-4 and V is TRBV6-5; TRBD1 is a possible D gene (5 bases). CDR1 and CDR2 (germline): MNHEY, SVGAGI. This CDR3 contains 16 residues. In DNA form, the CDR3 reads TGTGTCAGCACCAACTTCCCACGGGGCACTAATGAAAAACTGTTTTTT. Amino acids: CVSTNFPRGTNEKLFF.

This clonotype was counted at least ten times. The chain links TRBV6-1 to TRBJ2-3; TRBD1 might be the D (5 bases). The length of the CDR3 is 12 residues. V lost 2 bases and J lost 12, with 12 bases in between. Germline V CDR1 and CDR2: MNHNS, SASEGT. DNA for the CDR3: TGTGCCAGCAGTGAACAGGGCCTAGTTCAGTATTTT. Its translation is CASSEQGLVQYF.

V is TRBV3-1 and J is TRBJ1-1; D might be TRBD1 (5 bases). CDR1 LGHDT and CDR2 YNNKEL come from the germline V gene (reference sequence). The CDR3 consists of 15 residues. Trimming took off 3 bases at V and 4 bases at J, with 15 bases between the two ends. DNA for the CDR3: TGTGCCAGCAGCCAGAGGATTAGGGGCCCCACTGAAGCTTTCTTT. Its translation: CASSQRIRGPTEAFF.

This clonotype was recorded at least ten times. V usage is TRBV7-9 and J usage is TRBJ1-1; D is ambiguous. There are 13 residues in the CDR3. Germline CDR1 reads SEHNR; CDR2 reads FQNEAQ (reference sequence). V was clipped by 5 bases and J by 3 bases, with 10 bases between them. As DNA, the CDR3 is TGTGCCAGCAGCCTCCAGGAAGACACTGAAGCTTTCTTT. It codes for CASSLQEDTEAFF.

In its sample, this clonotype was seen many times. V gene TRBV20-1 combines with J gene TRBJ2-1; the D call may be TRBD1 or TRBD2 (5 bases each). CDR3 length: 15 residues. Germline CDR1 reads DFQATT; CDR2 reads SNEGSKA (reference sequence). V was clipped by 2 bases and J by 7 bases, with 18 bases between them. The CDR3 is CSARSVLGEWNEQFF. The DNA of the CDR3 is TGCAGTGCTAGATCTGTTCTGGGGGAGTGGAATGAGCAGTTCTTC.

There are a few counts of this clonotype. This chain connects TRBV3-1 to TRBJ2-7; TRBD1 might be the D (6 bases). V was pared by 2 bases and J by 3 bases, with 20 bases between. Per the germline V gene, CDR1 is LGHDT and CDR2 is YNNKEL (reference sequence). This CDR3 spans 17 amino acids. The CDR3 bases are TGTGCCAGCAGCCAATCACCACCGGGACACCTTGACTACGAGCAGTACTTC. The encoded protein is CASSQSPPGHLDYEQYF.

The table lists this clonotype with many counts. The rearrangement uses TRBV20-1 and TRBJ1-1; D gene unclear. Germline assignment: CDR1 DFQATT and CDR2 SNEGSKA (reference sequence). V was shortened by 6 bases and J by 0 bases, with 11 bases between the two germline ends. The CDR3 runs 13 residues. CDR3 sequence reads: CSALIRVNTEAFF. CDR3 nucleotide sequence: TGCAGTGCCCTAATAAGGGTGAACACTGAAGCTTTCTTT.

The chain links TRBV18 to TRBJ2-5, with D possibly called TRBD1 or TRBD2 (6 bases each). V was shortened by 6 bases and J by 3 bases, with 8 bases between the two germline ends. The CDR3 is 12 amino acids. Germline loops: CDR1 KGHSH, CDR2 LQKENI. DNA for the CDR3: TGTGCCAGCTCCGGGGGCGAAGAGACCCAGTACTTC. Translating gives CASSGGEETQYF.

Comment on this clonotype: One base away lies a much larger clone, so this may be a sequencing read error. J is TRBJ1-6 and V is TRBV7-8; D possibly corresponds to TRBD1 (5 bases). CDR3 length equals 16 residues. Trimming stripped 2 bases from V and 5 bases from J, with 13 bases between. CDR1 is SGHVS, CDR2 FQNEAQ, per germline. CDR3 protein: CASSLRQDTDNSPLHF. The CDR3 DNA reads as TGTGCCAGCAGCTTACGCCAGGACACAGATAATTCACCCCTCCACTTT.

This clonotype was seen more than once but under ten times. The genes are TRBV20-1 and TRBJ2-7; a weak D match, TRBD1 (6 bases). This CDR3 contains 13 residues. CDR1 DFQATT and CDR2 SNEGSKA come from the germline V gene (reference sequence). Trimming left V 0 bases short and J 5 bases short, with 11 bases between. CDR3 region: CSARDRYRDEQYF. CDR3 DNA: TGCAGTGCTAGAGATCGGTACAGGGACGAGCAGTACTTC.

This clonotype was detected ten times or more. The chain has TRBV10-3 and TRBJ2-3; D is ambiguous. Trimming cost V 3 bases and J 0 bases, with 13 bases left between them. Per germline, CDR1 ENHRY and CDR2 SYGVKD. CDR3 size: 16 residues. The DNA for the CDR3 is TGTGCCATCAGTGACTTCGCCGGGTTGAGCACAGATACGCAGTATTTT. Its protein is CAISDFAGLSTDTQYF.

This clonotype showed up just a few times. The chain uses TRBV12-3 or TRBV12-4 and TRBJ2-3; no clear D. Trimming stripped 6 bases from V and 3 bases from J, with 7 bases between. The CDR3 spans 12 residues. CDR3 coding DNA: TGTGCCAGCAGGGCACAGACAGATACGCAGTATTTT. Its translation is CASRAQTDTQYF.

This clonotype was picked up a small number of times. The chain has TRBV6-6 and TRBJ1-4; D not certain. The CDR3 is made up of 13 amino acids. With 8 bases removed from V and 8 bases from J, the gap between germline ends came to 15 bases. Germline CDR1 reads MNHNY; CDR2 reads SVGAGI (reference sequence). CDR3 sequence (DNA): TGTGCCAGCGGTGGAAATCTGCACGAAAAACTGTTTTTT. It encodes CASGGNLHEKLFF.

This clonotype was observed a few times. The V call is TRBV29-1, the J call TRBJ1-1, with TRBD1 matching 8 bases. V lost 8 bases and J lost 1; bases outside the gene matches: 15. Per germline, CDR1 SQVTM and CDR2 ANQGSEA. The CDR3 runs to 16 residues. DNA of the CDR3: TGCAGCCACACGGGGCAGGGGGCCAGGTCGAACACTGAAGCTTTCTTT. Encoded protein: CSHTGQGARSNTEAFF.

In this sample, this clonotype turned up many times. The chain joins TRBV12-2 to TRBJ1-5; the D call of TRBD1 is as the table states it, not checked on the DNA. TRBV12-2 is a known pseudogene. CDR3 length equals 16 residues. The chain's CDR3 is CASRFLQGKDNQPQHF. The CDR3, as DNA: TGTGCAAGTCGCTTTCTACAGGGAAAGGACAATCAGCCCCAGCATTTT.

This clonotype was observed at least ten times. Mismatch with germline at one junction end may stem from a read error. The chain is built from TRBV30 and TRBJ2-7, with D possibly called TRBD1 or TRBD2 (6 bases each). There are 13 residues in the CDR3. The V gene's germline CDR1 is GTSNPN and CDR2 SVGIG (reference sequence). The CDR3 reads CAWTDRTTYAQYF. DNA for the CDR3: TGTGCCTGGACCGACAGGACTACCTACGCGCAGTACTTC.

This clonotype has just a few counts. The chain joins TRBV7-8 to TRBJ2-3; the D gene is possibly TRBD2 (6 bases). There are 16 residues in the CDR3. CDR1 and CDR2 from the germline V gene are SGHVS and FQNEAQ. Trimming shortened V by 6 bases and J by 0 bases, and 16 bases separated the two germline ends. The CDR3 nucleotides read TGTGCCAGCAGATTTTTTGGGGACTTTAGCACAGATACGCAGTATTTT. This encodes CASRFFGDFSTDTQYF.

For this clonotype: This could be a read error, since a much larger clone is one nucleotide away. This chain connects TRBV7-9 to TRBJ2-7, with D uncertain. The CDR3 spans 15 residues. Germline V gene lookup returns CDR1 SEHNR and CDR2 FQNEAQ (reference sequence). V was clipped by 3 bases and J by 0 bases, with 12 bases between them. The CDR3 DNA is TGTGCCAGCAGCTTTGGCAGGACCAACTCCTACGAGCAGTACTTC. Translated, it gives CASSFGRTNSYEQYF.

This clonotype was seen a few times. This chain uses TRBV5-1 with TRBJ2-7; D may be TRBD2 (5 bases). Germline CDR1 reads SGHRS; CDR2 reads YFSETQ. The CDR3 consists of 13 residues. Between the trimmed V and J ends, which lost 0 bases and 3 bases, there was a span of 7 bases. As DNA, the CDR3 is TGCGCCAGCAGCTTGGTCGGGGTCTACGAGCAGTACTTC. Amino acid sequence: CASSLVGVYEQYF.

This clonotype came up many times. The J gene is TRBJ1-2, the V gene TRBV4-1; no clear D. V dropped 0 bases and J dropped 6 bases, with 17 bases sitting between them. There are 16 residues in the CDR3. The germline gives CDR1 MGHRA, CDR2 YSYEKL. As DNA, the CDR3 is TGCGCCAGCAGCCAAGATTTGCCGGAGCCAGGCGATGGCTACACCTTC. Encoded protein: CASSQDLPEPGDGYTF.

This clonotype came up a few times. At one boundary the junction diverges from the germline segment, which might be a read error. The chain couples TRBV11-2 to TRBJ2-1; TRBD2 is a possible D gene (6 bases). Germline V CDR1 and CDR2: SGHAT, FQNNGV. The CDR3 consists of 13 residues. CDR3 DNA sequence: TGTGCCAGCAGCTTAGTGGTCCGGACTAACGTAATCTTC. Translation: CASSLVVRTNVIF.

Many counts were recorded for this clonotype. This chain links TRBV12-3 or TRBV12-4 with TRBJ1-1; perhaps TRBD1 as D (6 bases). Trimming took 6 bases from V and 7 from J, leaving 9 bases between them. The CDR3 extends over 11 amino acids. CDR3 coding DNA: TGTGCCAGCAGCCAAGGGGGTGAAGCTTTCTTT. Its protein product is CASSQGGEAFF.